Below are 21 T cell receptor beta chains sequenced from a single sample in a study of ipilimumab plus nivolumab after autologous stem cell transplantation (dated by TCRdb to the early 2020s). Receptor amplification or capture employed the immunoSEQ multiplex PCR assay. TCRdb stores this immuneACCESS table with in-frame sequences only. Part of the clones is absent; in the studies checked, under half of the shortfall reflects unresolved V genes, and no reason is known for the rest. The sample table shows 8,000 to 13,000 clones, and approximately 72% are seen once. About 8% of the sample rests with the top ten. The sequenced sample was PBMCs, obtained in a trial of ipilimumab plus nivolumab as post-transplant consolidation. Receptor source: a male donor with diffuse large B-cell lymphoma.

The V call is TRBV18, the J call TRBJ2-7; TRBD1 or TRBD2 may be the D gene (5 bases each). The germline CDR1 and CDR2 sequences are KGHSH and LQKENI. V was pared by 4 bases and J by 3 bases, with 10 bases between. The CDR3 is made up of 13 amino acids. The CDR3: CASSRGSVYEQYF. The DNA for the CDR3 is TGTGCCAGCTCACGGGGGTCCGTCTACGAGCAGTACTTC.

V and J are TRBV7-9 and TRBJ1-4, with 8 nucleotides matching TRBD1. Germline V gene data show CDR1 as SEHNR and CDR2 as FQNEAQ (reference sequence). Trimming cost V 2 bases and J 8 bases; bases outside gene matches: 4. The CDR3 is made up of 14 amino acids. DNA of the CDR3: TGTGCCAGCAGCTTACAGGACAGGGTCGAAAAACTGTTTTTT. It translates to CASSLQDRVEKLFF.

This clone is a singleton in its sample. The rearrangement uses TRBV7-3 and TRBJ2-1; 10 bases agree with TRBD1. Germline V gene lookup returns CDR1 SGHTA and CDR2 FQGTGA. The CDR3 has 18 residues. Trimming cost V 1 base and J 6 bases; bases outside gene matches: 12. This CDR3 reads CASSLISPGQGPPNEQFF. As DNA, the CDR3 is TGTGCCAGCAGCTTAATTTCCCCGGGACAGGGGCCCCCCAATGAGCAGTTCTTC.

The gene calls are TRBV6-5 and TRBJ1-1; 8 nucleotides align to TRBD1. The CDR3 is made up of 15 amino acids. Germline CDR1 reads MNHEY; CDR2 reads SVGAGI. The V and J ends lost 0 bases and 10 bases, in that order; junction bases with no gene match: 10. Written as DNA, the CDR3 is TGTGCCAGCAGTTACTCGATCCCAGGGGGCTCCACAGCTTTCTTT. Encoded protein: CASSYSIPGGSTAFF.

CDR3 in amino acids: CASFRKTGELFF. In DNA form, the CDR3 reads TGTGCCAGCTTTCGGAAAACCGGGGAGCTGTTTTTT. The chain couples TRBV11-1 to TRBJ2-2, with D hard to call. The CDR3 loop spans 12 amino acids. V shed 8 bases and J shed 5 bases, with 9 bases lying between them. Germline CDR1 SGHAT, CDR2 FQDESV (reference sequence).

This clone occurred a few times. This chain uses TRBV5-1 with TRBJ1-4; D ambiguous. Trimming took off 2 bases at V and 5 bases at J, with 7 bases between the two ends. The germline V gene has CDR1 SGHRS and CDR2 YFSETQ. The length of the CDR3 is 13 residues. The CDR3 sequence is CASSFSRNEKLFF. For the CDR3, the DNA is TGCGCCAGCAGCTTTTCACGCAATGAAAAACTGTTTTTT. Full variable domain (missing parts from reference TRBV5-1 and TRBJ1-4): KAGVTQTPRYLIKTRGQQVTLSCSPISGHRSVSWYQQTPGQGLQFLFEYFSETQRNKGNFPGRFSGRQFSNSRSEMNVSTLELGDSALYLCASSFSRNEKLFFGSGTQLSVL.

As regards this clone: Mismatch with germline at one junction end may stem from a read error. The chain employs TRBV2 and TRBJ2-3; 12 positions match TRBD1. CDR1 and CDR2 from the germline V gene are SNHLY and FYNNEI. The CDR3 contains 17 residues. CDR3 sequence reads: CASSEGTGGLSTDTQYF. For the CDR3, the DNA is TGTGCCAGCAGCGAAGGGACAGGGGGCTTAAGCACAGATACGCAGTATTTT. The full variable domain, in which reference TRBV2 and TRBJ2-3 provide the parts outside the CDR3, is EPEVTQTPSHQVTQMGQEVILRCVPISNHLYFYWYRQILGQKVEFLVSFYNNEISEKSEIFDDQFSVERPDGSNFTLKIRSTKLEDSAMYFCASSEGTGGLSTDTQYFGPGTRLTVL.

The J gene is TRBJ2-3, the V gene TRBV30; 8 bases are a match to TRBD2. The CDR3 length is 14 residues. The germline gives CDR1 GTSNPN, CDR2 SVGIG (reference sequence). V was pared by 2 bases and J by 5 bases, with 6 bases of the junction left unmatched. CDR3 loop: CAWSSSAGEDTQYF. In DNA, the CDR3 is TGTGCCTGGAGTTCCTCAGCGGGGGAAGATACGCAGTATTTT.

The chain couples TRBV7-8 to TRBJ2-7; D is perhaps TRBD1 (6 bases). Trimming took 3 bases from V and 5 from J, leaving 11 bases between them. CDR1 is SGHVS and CDR2 is FQNEAQ in the germline V gene. This CDR3 has 13 amino acids. The CDR3 here is CASSLNRADEQYF. The CDR3 DNA reads TGTGCCAGCAGCTTGAACAGGGCCGACGAGCAGTACTTC.

The chain joins TRBV18 to TRBJ2-3, with D possibly matching TRBD2 (6 bases). From germline, CDR1 is KGHSH and CDR2 LQKENI. V was shortened by 5 bases and J by 5 bases, with 20 bases between the two germline ends. The CDR3 has 16 residues. The CDR3 coding sequence is TGTGCCAGCTCATCCTCCATAGCCCAGGGAGGAGATACGCAGTATTTT. This sequence encodes CASSSSIAQGGDTQYF. Full variable domain (rest looked up from reference TRBV18 and TRBJ2-3): NAGVMQNPRHLVRRRGQEARLRCSPMKGHSHVYWYRQLPEEGLKFMVYLQKENIIDESGMPKERFSAEFPKEGPSILRIQQVVRGDSAAYFCASSSSIAQGGDTQYFGPGTRLTVL.

This clone appeared a few times. The chain has TRBV5-4 and TRBJ1-2; unclear D gene. This CDR3 region has 14 residues. Per germline, CDR1 SGHNT and CDR2 YYREEE (reference sequence). V lost 3 bases and J lost 2, with 11 bases in between. The CDR3, as DNA: TGTGCCAGCAGCTCGAGAGACGGGAACTATGGCTACACCTTC. Amino acid sequence: CASSSRDGNYGYTF.

This clone is a singleton in its sample. The chain employs TRBV19 and TRBJ1-5, with unresolved D. The ends were cut back, 6 bases at V and 2 bases at J, with 11 bases in the middle. CDR3 length: 14 amino acids. Germline values: CDR1 LNHDA, CDR2 SQIVND (reference sequence). DNA for the CDR3: TGTGCCAGTAGGGTGGGAATCGGCAATCAGCCCCAGCATTTT. Amino acid sequence: CASRVGIGNQPQHF.

The rearrangement joins TRBV11-2 to TRBJ2-7; maybe TRBD2 (6 bases). Trimming took 4 bases from V and 4 from J, leaving 17 bases between them. The CDR3 extends over 15 amino acids. Germline V lookup: CDR1 SGHAT, CDR2 FQNNGV. The CDR3 DNA reads TGTGCCAGCAGCTCACTAAGGGAGGTGGGATACGAGCAGTACTTC. Protein product: CASSSLREVGYEQYF. Using reference TRBV11-2 and TRBJ2-7 for the parts outside the CDR3, the full variable domain is EAGVAQSPRYKIIEKRQSVAFWCNPISGHATLYWYQQILGQGPKLLIQFQNNGVVDDSQLPKDRFSAERLKGVDSTLKIQPAKLEDSAVYLCASSSLREVGYEQYFGPGTRLTVT.

J is TRBJ2-1 and V is TRBV4-3, with a weak D call TRBD1 (6 bases). CDR3 length: 16 residues. The V end was cut by 3 bases, the J end by 2 bases, with 14 bases between. Germline CDR1 LGHNA, CDR2 YSLEER. In DNA form, the CDR3 reads TGCGCCAGCAGCCAGGACTTAGACAGGACCTACAATGAGCAGTTCTTC. Its translation is CASSQDLDRTYNEQFF.

This CDR3 is CASSSPTGAWQPQHF. As DNA, the CDR3 is TGTGCCAGCAGTTCCCCCACAGGGGCTTGGCAGCCCCAGCATTTT. The gene calls are TRBV5-8 and TRBJ1-5, with 7 bases fitting TRBD1. Per germline, CDR1 SGHTS and CDR2 YDEGEE. The CDR3 extends over 15 amino acids. J lost 7 bases, V lost 5 bases, and 12 bases had no gene match.

The rearrangement uses TRBV28 and TRBJ1-2; D is ambiguous. The CDR3 is 13 residues long. The germline CDR1 and CDR2 sequences are MDHEN and SYDVKM. The V and J ends lost 4 bases and 5 bases respectively, with 11 bases between them. CDR3 protein: CASSSRLKYGYTF. CDR3 coding DNA: TGTGCCAGCAGTTCCCGGTTGAAGTATGGCTACACCTTC.

The rearrangement joins TRBV5-1 to TRBJ2-3; TRBD1 aligns across 8 bases. Germline V gene lookup returns CDR1 SGHRS and CDR2 YFSETQ. The CDR3 runs to 15 residues. The V segment lost 5 bases and the J segment 2 bases; nucleotides outside the gene matches: 7. The CDR3 region has the DNA TGCGCCAGCAGTCCCCGGGACAGGTACACAGATACGCAGTATTTT. Its protein is CASSPRDRYTDTQYF.

The rearrangement joins TRBV7-2 to TRBJ2-7; D ambiguous. V lost 1 base and J 6 bases, leaving 7 bases between the germline ends. Germline CDR1 reads SGHTA; CDR2 reads FQGNSA. The CDR3 has 12 residues. The CDR3 reads CASSLDRSEQYF. In nucleotides, the CDR3 is TGTGCCAGCAGCTTAGACCGGAGCGAGCAGTACTTC. The variable domain in full, with the rest retrieved from reference TRBV7-2 and TRBJ2-7, is GAGVSQSPSNKVTEKGKDVELRCDPISGHTALYWYRQSLGQGLEFLIYFQGNSAPDKSGLPSDRFSAERTGGSVSTLTIQRTQQEDSAVYLCASSLDRSEQYFGPGTRLTVT.

The chain is built from TRBV7-9 and TRBJ1-6; D is unclear. There are 13 residues in the CDR3. Trimming removed 2 bases from V and 5 bases from J, with 4 bases in between. Germline V gives CDR1 SEHNR, CDR2 FQNEAQ (reference sequence). The CDR3, as DNA: TGTGCCAGCAGCTTAATGGATAATTCACCCCTCCACTTT. The encoded protein is CASSLMDNSPLHF.

V usage is TRBV29-1 and J usage is TRBJ1-2; 9 bases align to TRBD1. This CDR3 spans 16 amino acids. The germline CDR1 and CDR2 sequences are SQVTM and ANQGSEA. The trim removed 2 bases at V and 3 bases at J, leaving 10 bases unmatched. This CDR3 is CSVEWGQGLSYYGYTF. DNA of the CDR3: TGCAGCGTTGAATGGGGACAGGGCTTGTCTTACTATGGCTACACCTTC.

The chain carries TRBV9 and TRBJ1-2; no clear D gene. The V and J ends lost 4 bases and 8 bases respectively, with 9 bases between them. Germline CDR1 is SGDLS and CDR2 is YYNGEE. The CDR3 extends over 11 amino acids. For the CDR3, the DNA is TGTGCCAGCAGCACCAGTAGGGGCTACACCTTC. Translation: CASSTSRGYTF.